These T cell receptor beta chains were read from a single sample in a study of blood T cell repertoires in COVID-19. This table comes from immunoSEQ multiplex PCR, and its TCRdb copy is limited to in-frame clones, with some not included. The data show more than 95,000 clones, 65% to 85% seen once. Material: peripheral blood. The receptors here all came from an older man with active or convalescent COVID-19. Each CDR3 is given with its conserved first and last residue. A D gene is named only where the DNA matches it firmly. Clone sizes are given selectively: once, few, many, or a class where the clone is expanded.

j_call d_call v_call clone_size cdr3_length cdr3_aa
TRBJ1-1 - TRBV12-5 - 15 CASGPPGLLNTEAFF
TRBJ2-5 TRBD2 TRBV3-1/TRBV3-2 - 13 CASRPGGQETQYF
TRBJ2-5 - TRBV6-4 - 14 CASSGTRTQETQYF
TRBJ1-1 - TRBV27 - 14 CASSLEGMNTEAFF
TRBJ1-3 - TRBV9 - 15 CASRAGLSSGNTIYF
TRBJ2-3 TRBD2 TRBV7-8 - 18 CASSRLVAPSGSTDTQYF
TRBJ1-5 - TRBV28 once 15 CASSLSRDINQPQHF
TRBJ1-6 - TRBV5-1 - 16 CASSSRGHGEGSPLHF
TRBJ2-3 - TRBV5-5 - 12 CASSFNADTQYF
TRBJ2-2 - TRBV11-2 - 14 CASSLELVAGELFF
TRBJ2-7 TRBD1 TRBV11-2 - 16 CASSLGINRGLFEQYF
TRBJ2-1 - TRBV6-1 - 13 CASSERPGSEQFF
TRBJ1-5 - TRBV4-3 - 14 CASSQDGGNQPQHF
TRBJ2-7 - TRBV19 - 13 CASSMGSSYEQYF
TRBJ2-1 - TRBV29-1 - 11 CSDRSYNEQFF
TRBJ2-3 - TRBV5-1 - 15 CASRKTGIDTDTQYF
TRBJ1-6 TRBD1 TRBV9 once 16 CASRGQGSSYNSPLHF
TRBJ2-7 - TRBV18 - 13 CASSPIGGYEQYF
TRBJ2-3 TRBD1 TRBV6-5 - 14 CASSFDRGEDTQYF
TRBJ2-2 - TRBV12-3/TRBV12-4 - 13 CASSYGATGELFF
TRBJ1-2 - TRBV4-3 - 13 CASSLQGEWGYTF
TRBJ2-5 - TRBV7-2 once 11 CASSHKETQYF